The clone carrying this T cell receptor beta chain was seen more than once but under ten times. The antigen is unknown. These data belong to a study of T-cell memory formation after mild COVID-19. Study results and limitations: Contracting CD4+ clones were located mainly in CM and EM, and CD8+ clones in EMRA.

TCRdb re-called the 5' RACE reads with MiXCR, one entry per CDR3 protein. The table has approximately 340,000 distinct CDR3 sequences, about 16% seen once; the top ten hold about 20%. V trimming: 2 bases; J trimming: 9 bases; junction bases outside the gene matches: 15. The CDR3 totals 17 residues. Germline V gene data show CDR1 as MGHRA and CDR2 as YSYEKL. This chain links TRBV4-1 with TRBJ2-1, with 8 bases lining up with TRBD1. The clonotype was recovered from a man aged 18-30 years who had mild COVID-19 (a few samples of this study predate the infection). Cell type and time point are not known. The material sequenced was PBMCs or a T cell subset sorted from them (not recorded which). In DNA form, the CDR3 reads TGCGCCAGCAGCCAAAAGCCGCAGGGACAGGCATTTTTTGAGCAGTTCTTC. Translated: CASSQKPQGQAFFEQFF.